Listed here are 24 T cell receptor beta chains from one sample, sequenced in a study of T-cell memory formation after mild COVID-19. Via MiXCR, TCRdb re-called the 5' RACE reads, giving one row per CDR3 protein. The sample records about 340,000 distinct CDR3 sequences, less than 25% being singletons. The source material was PBMCs or a T cell subset sorted from them (not recorded which). Receptors were obtained from a man between 18 and 35 years old who had mild COVID-19 (a few samples of this study predate the infection). Cell type and time point are not known.

V is TRBV30 and J is TRBJ1-1, with D possibly being TRBD1 (6 bases). Trimming left V 3 bases short and J 4 bases short, with 18 bases between. Germline CDR1 GTSNPN, CDR2 SVGIG (reference sequence). The CDR3 runs to 15 residues. The CDR3 loop is CAWSPGGGLGTEAFF. The CDR3 DNA follows: TGTGCCTGGAGCCCCGGCGGGGGCCTGGGCACTGAAGCTTTCTTT.

This clonotype turned up a few times. This chain connects TRBV7-6 to TRBJ2-2; 8 bases match TRBD1. V trimming: 5 bases; J trimming: 0 bases; junction bases outside the gene matches: 5. The CDR3 loop spans 16 amino acids. CDR1 and CDR2 (germline): SGHVS, FNYEAQ. The CDR3 coding sequence is TGTGCCAGCAGCCTCTGGACAGGGCCGAACACCGGGGAGCTGTTTTTT. It specifies CASSLWTGPNTGELFF.

This chain uses TRBV6-5 with TRBJ2-5, with 8 bases that match TRBD1. Trimming at V came to 5 bases and at J to 5 bases, leaving 13 bases not matched to a gene. The CDR3 consists of 16 residues. CDR1 MNHEY and CDR2 SVGAGI come from the germline V gene. CDR3 DNA: TGTGCCAGCAGTCTTCTACAGGGGGTTGGTCTCGAGACCCAGTACTTC. This translates into CASSLLQGVGLETQYF.

The chain has TRBV5-1 and TRBJ1-1; 8 nucleotides match TRBD1. CDR3 length: 14 amino acids. Trimming took 4 bases from V and 5 from J; bases not matched to a gene: 7. From germline, CDR1 is SGHRS and CDR2 YFSETQ. CDR3 bases: TGCGCCAGCAGCCTCCGGACAGGGCGGACTGAAGCTTTCTTT. It is translated as CASSLRTGRTEAFF.

This chain links TRBV2 with TRBJ1-5; D is perhaps TRBD1 (5 bases). Germline CDR1 and CDR2: SNHLY and FYNNEI. Trimming stripped 5 bases from V and 6 bases from J, with 17 bases between. This CDR3 region has 15 residues. The chain's CDR3 is CASSLSVGVGQPQHF. In DNA form, the CDR3 reads TGTGCCAGCAGTCTAAGCGTGGGGGTCGGTCAGCCCCAGCATTTT.

This clonotype is a singleton in its sample. The V gene is TRBV7-9, the J gene TRBJ2-3; 9 positions agree with TRBD2. V lost 5 bases and J lost 6; bases outside the gene matches: 6. This CDR3 is 14 amino acids long. Germline-derived CDR1 and CDR2 are SEHNR and FQNEAQ (reference sequence). The CDR3 loop is CASSRSGSGDTQYF. The CDR3 DNA follows: TGTGCCAGCAGCCGTAGCGGGAGTGGCGATACGCAGTATTTT. The complete variable domain, with remaining parts taken from reference TRBV7-9 and TRBJ2-3, reads DTGVSQNPRHKITKRGQNVTFRCDPISEHNRLYWYRQTLGQGPEFLTYFQNEAQLEKSRLLSDRFSAERPKGSFSTLEIQRTEQGDSAMYLCASSRSGSGDTQYFGPGTRLTVL.

The V gene is TRBV2, the J gene TRBJ2-3; possible D gene TRBD2, 6 bases. The CDR3 sequence is 14 residues long. Germline CDR1 is SNHLY and CDR2 is FYNNEI. Trimming took off 8 bases at V and 2 bases at J, with 14 bases between the two ends. The CDR3 region has the DNA TGTGCCAGCTCCCGTGGGGGGACCACAGATACGCAGTATTTT. This gives the protein CASSRGGTTDTQYF.

The rearrangement uses TRBV4-1 and TRBJ2-3, with 12 bases aligning to TRBD2. CDR1 is MGHRA, CDR2 YSYEKL, per germline. This CDR3 has 16 amino acids. Germline trimming cut 4 bases from V and 2 bases from J; bases unmatched to any gene: 4. In nucleotides, the CDR3 is TGCGCCAGCAGCCCAGGACTAGCGGGGTTCACAGATACGCAGTATTTT. Its protein product is CASSPGLAGFTDTQYF.

V and J are TRBV6-5 and TRBJ1-4; no definite D call. The CDR3 sequence is 15 residues long. Per the germline V gene, CDR1 is MNHEY and CDR2 is SVGAGI. The germline V and J ends were trimmed by 0 bases and 8 bases, with 13 bases remaining between them. The CDR3 sequence: CASSYSRVEGEKLFF. CDR3 DNA sequence: TGTGCCAGCAGTTACTCGAGAGTTGAAGGGGAAAAACTGTTTTTT.

There are a few counts of this clonotype. CDR3 protein: CASSVSRQVYEQYV. DNA of the CDR3: TGTGCCAGCAGTGTTTCCCGGCAGGTCTACGAGCAGTACGTC. This chain connects TRBV2 to TRBJ2-7; no clear D gene. V lost 4 bases and J 3 bases, leaving 13 bases between the germline ends. CDR1 SNHLY and CDR2 FYNNEI come from the germline V gene. This CDR3 has 14 amino acids.

The J gene is TRBJ1-5, the V gene TRBV7-2, with 8 nucleotides matching TRBD1. CDR1 SGHTA and CDR2 FQGNSA come from the germline V gene. With V trimmed by 4 bases and J by 2 bases, 7 bases remained unmatched. The CDR3 length is 16 residues. CDR3 protein: CASSWAGQGGNQPQHF. The CDR3, as DNA: TGTGCCAGCAGCTGGGCCGGACAGGGCGGCAATCAGCCCCAGCATTTT. Drawing the rest from reference TRBV7-2 and TRBJ1-5, the complete variable domain is GAGVSQSPSNKVTEKGKDVELRCDPISGHTALYWYRQSLGQGLEFLIYFQGNSAPDKSGLPSDRFSAERTGGSVSTLTIQRTQQEDSAVYLCASSWAGQGGNQPQHFGDGTRLSIL.

The rearrangement links TRBV30 to TRBJ2-6; D may match TRBD1 or TRBD2 (5 bases each). The CDR3 totals 16 residues. Germline-derived CDR1 and CDR2 are GTSNPN and SVGIG (reference sequence). The V end was cut by 3 bases, the J end by 5 bases, with 17 bases between. The CDR3 spells CAWRPSGHFRANVLTF. DNA for the CDR3: TGTGCCTGGAGGCCGAGCGGACATTTTAGGGCCAACGTCCTGACTTTC.

J is TRBJ2-1 and V is TRBV7-2; TRBD1 matches 9 bases. The CDR3 contains 13 residues. The ends lost 6 bases at V and 14 bases at J; junction bases unmatched: 11. Germline V CDR1 and CDR2: SGHTA, FQGNSA. DNA of the CDR3: TGTGCCAGCAGTCCCCCGTGGGGGACAGGGAAGTTCTTC. Its translation is CASSPPWGTGKFF.

V and J are TRBV12-3 or TRBV12-4 and TRBJ2-3; tentative D call: TRBD2 (7 bases). This CDR3 has 15 residues. V dropped 3 bases and J dropped 2 bases, with 12 bases sitting between them. The chain's CDR3 is CASSLAGAITDTQYF. In nucleotides, the CDR3 is TGTGCCAGCAGTTTGGCGGGGGCGATCACAGATACGCAGTATTTT.

The table lists this clonotype with a few counts. The J gene is TRBJ1-5, the V gene TRBV5-1; D gene ambiguous. V shed 4 bases and J shed 7 bases, with 6 bases lying between them. The CDR3 length is 11 residues. Germline CDR1 reads SGHRS; CDR2 reads YFSETQ. CDR3: CASSIGQPQHF. The DNA for the CDR3 is TGCGCCAGCAGCATAGGACAGCCCCAGCATTTT.

This clonotype was detected only a few times. The chain has TRBV9 and TRBJ1-5; unclear D gene. Trimming removed 1 base from V and 1 base from J, with 9 bases in between. Germline CDR1 and CDR2: SGDLS and YYNGEE. This CDR3 contains 15 residues. The DNA of the CDR3 is TGTGCCAGCAGCGTAAACGGAGAAAGCAATCAGCCCCAGCATTTT. Amino acid sequence: CASSVNGESNQPQHF.

V gene TRBV7-6 combines with J gene TRBJ2-7, with 10 bases aligning to TRBD1. The length of the CDR3 is 13 residues. Losses at the gene ends were 3 bases for V and 5 bases for J; bases not matched to a gene: 1. Looked up from germline, CDR1 is SGHVS and CDR2 is FNYEAQ. CDR3 nucleotide sequence: TGTGCCAGCAGCTTGACAGGGGGCAACGAGCAGTACTTC. Protein sequence: CASSLTGGNEQYF.

This clonotype has only a few counts. This chain uses TRBV3-1 with TRBJ1-5; no reliable D call. Per the germline V gene, CDR1 is LGHDT and CDR2 is YNNKEL (reference sequence). Trimming cost V 1 base and J 0 bases, with 7 bases left between them. This CDR3 region has 15 residues. DNA of the CDR3: TGTGCCAGCAGCCAAGCAACGGTTAGCAATCAGCCCCAGCATTTT. Translated, it gives CASSQATVSNQPQHF.

This clonotype has only a few counts. This sequence joins TRBV7-2 and TRBJ2-5; TRBD1 or TRBD2 may be the D gene (5 bases each). The CDR3 is made up of 15 amino acids. Germline loops: CDR1 SGHTA, CDR2 FQGNSA. The V and J ends lost 4 bases and 2 bases respectively, with 14 bases between them. The CDR3, as DNA: TGTGCCAGCAGCTCCACTCCGGGACCACAAGAGACCCAGTACTTC. Amino acid sequence: CASSSTPGPQETQYF.

V is TRBV6-5 and J is TRBJ1-2, with 10 bases identical to TRBD1. The V segment lost 2 bases and the J segment 3 bases; nucleotides outside the gene matches: 9. The germline gives CDR1 MNHEY, CDR2 SVGAGI. The CDR3 covers 17 residues. CDR3 sequence reads: CASSYLTGGQEYYGYTF. The CDR3, as DNA: TGTGCCAGCAGTTACCTGACAGGGGGCCAGGAGTACTATGGCTACACCTTC.

This clonotype occurred many times. This chain joins TRBV18 and TRBJ1-2, with 9 bases identical to TRBD1. Germline V gene lookup returns CDR1 KGHSH and CDR2 LQKENI. This CDR3 is built from 14 residues. V trimming: 8 bases; J trimming: 2 bases; junction bases outside the gene matches: 6. DNA of the CDR3: TGTGCCAGCAGCCCCGGGACAGGGAACTATGGCTACACCTTC. This encodes CASSPGTGNYGYTF.

This clonotype was seen more than once but under ten times. The chain couples TRBV7-3 to TRBJ2-1; 8 nucleotides agree with TRBD2. The CDR3 extends over 16 amino acids. In germline, CDR1 is SGHTA, CDR2 FQGTGA. J lost 4 bases, V lost 6 bases, and 11 bases had no gene match. CDR3 DNA sequence: TGTGCCAGCAGGCAGTCCAGCGGGGGAAGATACAATGAGCAGTTCTTC. Translating gives CASRQSSGGRYNEQFF.

J is TRBJ2-1 and V is TRBV7-9, with TRBD1 identical over 7 bases. CDR3 length equals 18 residues. V dropped 1 base and J dropped 3; count of bases not matched to a gene: 12. CDR1 and CDR2 (germline): SEHNR, FQNEAQ (reference sequence). CDR3 coding DNA: TGTGCCAGCAGCTTAGGCGGCAGGGGGTTCTACTACTACAATGAGCAGTTCTTC. Protein product: CASSLGGRGFYYYNEQFF.

This clonotype has just a few counts. This chain links TRBV6-6 with TRBJ2-3; 8 bases fit TRBD1. V gave up 2 bases and J gave up 0 bases; unmatched junction bases: 7. Germline CDR1 is MNHNY and CDR2 is SVGAGI (reference sequence). This CDR3 contains 17 residues. In nucleotides, the CDR3 is TGTGCCAGCAGTTACCGGGACAGGCCCTTCAGCACAGATACGCAGTATTTT. Amino acid sequence: CASSYRDRPFSTDTQYF.